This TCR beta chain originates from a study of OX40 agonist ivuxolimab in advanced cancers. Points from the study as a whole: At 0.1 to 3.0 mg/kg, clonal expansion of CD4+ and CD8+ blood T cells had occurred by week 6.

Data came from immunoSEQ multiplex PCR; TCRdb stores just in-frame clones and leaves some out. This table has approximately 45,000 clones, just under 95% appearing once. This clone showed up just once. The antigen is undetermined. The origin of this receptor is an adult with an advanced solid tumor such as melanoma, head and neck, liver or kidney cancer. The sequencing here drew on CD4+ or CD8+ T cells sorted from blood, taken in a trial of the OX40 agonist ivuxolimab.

The CDR3 is CASSLAGSTYEQYF. For the CDR3, the DNA is TGTGCCAGCAGCTTGGCAGGCAGCACCTACGAGCAGTACTTC. The genes are TRBV5-5 and TRBJ2-7; D gene uncertain. Trimming stripped 0 bases from V and 2 bases from J, with 9 bases between. Germline V gene sequence: CDR1 SGHKS, CDR2 YYEKEE (reference sequence). CDR3 size: 14 residues.